A selection of T cell receptor beta chains follows, all from one sample in a study of vaccination and CD4 T cells after COVID-19. TCRdb fed the PCR reads into MiXCR, producing one record per CDR3 protein. The data hold some 10,000 distinct CDR3 sequences, with 63% observed a single time. No cognate antigen is known for these TCRs. The sequencing sample was made of CD4+ T cells from blood, cultured in vitro. The receptors stem from a human donor who had recovered from COVID-19. Both conserved end residues are part of each CDR3. The D gene is left open where the match is weak. A row's size may be missing; if present it is once, few, many or a size class.

j_call v_call clone_size d_call cdr3_nt cdr3_aa
TRBJ1-2 TRBV4-1 . TRBD1 TGCGCCAGCAGCCAAGTTGGCCAGGGGGCGTATGGCTACACCTTC CASSQVGQGAYGYTF
TRBJ1-5 TRBV12-3/TRBV12-4 once TRBD1 TGTGCCAGCAGTTTCGGTGGGACAGAAAATCAGCCCCAGCATTTT CASSFGGTENQPQHF
TRBJ2-2 TRBV7-3 . TRBD1 TGTGCCAGCAGCTCGGGACAGGGGAACACCGGGGAGCTGTTTTTT CASSSGQGNTGELFF
TRBJ2-6 TRBV7-9 few . TGTGCCAGCAGTCCACAGGGTGCTGGGGCCAACGTCCTGACTTTC CASSPQGAGANVLTF
TRBJ2-2 TRBV12-3/TRBV12-4 . . TGTGCCAGCAGTTCCACGGGGGTGCTAAATCCCGGGGAGCTGTTTTTT CASSSTGVLNPGELFF
TRBJ2-3 TRBV20-1 . . TGCAGTGCTACCCTGGACCGGCCGTCTCCAGATACGCAGTATTTT CSATLDRPSPDTQYF
TRBJ2-5 TRBV30 . . TGTGCCTGGAGTGTTCTTTCACGAGAGACCCAGTACTTC CAWSVLSRETQYF
TRBJ1-2 TRBV7-2 few . TGTGCCAGCAGCCAAGACAGGAACTATGGCTACACCTTC CASSQDRNYGYTF
TRBJ1-2 TRBV2 . TRBD1 TGTGCCAGCACCTGGGACAGGTTTAACTATGGCTACACCTTC CASTWDRFNYGYTF
TRBJ1-2 TRBV2 . . TGTGCCAGCAGTGCAGGGTATCGTGGCTACACCTTC CASSAGYRGYTF
TRBJ2-7 TRBV12-5 . . TGTGCTAGTGGTTTGGTACGGGATGGTTACGAGCAGTACTTC CASGLVRDGYEQYF
TRBJ1-1 TRBV15 . . TGTGCCACCAGCCTACAGGACAGAATGAACACTGAAGCTTTCTTT CATSLQDRMNTEAFF
TRBJ1-5 TRBV20-1 few . TGCAGTGCTAGATTTCGAGGCACAAATCAGCCCCAGCATTTT CSARFRGTNQPQHF
TRBJ2-4 TRBV28 . . TGTGCCAGCAGTTCCGCCCCGGTGCTAGCCAAAAACATTCAGTACTTC CASSSAPVLAKNIQYF
TRBJ1-5 TRBV7-9 . . TGTGCCAGCAGCCCAGACATAAGCAATCAGCCCCAGCATTTT CASSPDISNQPQHF